This TCR beta chain appears in the sequencing data of a study of cytomegalovirus exposure and HLA in healthy donors. The ends were cut back, 8 bases at V and 1 base at J, with 15 bases in the middle. CDR1 is MNHNS and CDR2 is SASEGT in the germline V gene. This CDR3 comprises 14 residues. Primers included in the PCR were 60 Vbeta and 13 Jbeta primers. Sequencing used immunoSEQ multiplex PCR; TCRdb keeps in-frame clones, though not all of them. The repertoire consists of roughly 220,000 clones, with roughly 80% occurring once and the leading ten covering 2.9%. This chain connects TRBV6-1 to TRBJ2-7; possibly TRBD2 for D (6 bases). Sequenced material: PBMCs. The sequence was obtained from a man between 25 and 39 years old in good health and CMV-seronegative. Here the CDR3 reads CASGRGGLSYEQYF. CDR3 nucleotides: TGTGCCAGCGGCAGAGGAGGGTTATCCTACGAGCAGTACTTC.